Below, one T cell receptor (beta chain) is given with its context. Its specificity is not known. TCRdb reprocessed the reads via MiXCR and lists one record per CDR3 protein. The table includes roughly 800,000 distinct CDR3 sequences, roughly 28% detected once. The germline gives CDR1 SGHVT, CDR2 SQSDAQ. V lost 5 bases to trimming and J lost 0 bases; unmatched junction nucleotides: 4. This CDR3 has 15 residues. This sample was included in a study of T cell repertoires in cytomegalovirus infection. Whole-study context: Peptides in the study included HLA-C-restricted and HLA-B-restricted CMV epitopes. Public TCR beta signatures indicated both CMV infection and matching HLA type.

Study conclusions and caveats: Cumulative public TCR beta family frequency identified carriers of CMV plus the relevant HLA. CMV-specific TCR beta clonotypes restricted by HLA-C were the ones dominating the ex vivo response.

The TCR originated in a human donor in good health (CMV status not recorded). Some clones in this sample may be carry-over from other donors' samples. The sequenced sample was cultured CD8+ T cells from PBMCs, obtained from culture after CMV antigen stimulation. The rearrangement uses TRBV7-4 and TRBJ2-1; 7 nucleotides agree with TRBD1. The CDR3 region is CASSTDRASYNEQFF. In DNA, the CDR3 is TGTGCCAGCAGCACCGACAGGGCCTCCTACAATGAGCAGTTCTTC. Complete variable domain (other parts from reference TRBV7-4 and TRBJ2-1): GAGVSQSPRYKVAKRGRDVALRCDSISGHVTLYWYRQTLGQGSEVLTYSQSDAQRDKSGRPSGRFSAERPERSVSTLKIQRTEQGDSAVYLCASSTDRASYNEQFFGPGTRLTVL.